This TCR beta chain is from a study of a mutant IDH1 vaccine in newly diagnosed glioma. Study overall: Patients had received radiotherapy, temozolomide, or both previously, most receiving both.

The CDR3 has 14 residues. V was shortened by 3 bases and J by 7 bases, with 13 bases between the two germline ends. CDR1 is SGHVS and CDR2 is FNYEAQ in the germline V gene. A remark on this clone: Its antigen is not identified.

Sequenced by immunoSEQ multiplex PCR; TCRdb stores in-frame clones only, minus some. This table has about 56,000 clones, roughly 90% appearing once. This sample's time point: week 35, safety follow-up. Every vaccine dose comprised 300 ug of mutant IDH1 20-mer peptide plus topical imiquimod. The sample in question was PBMCs, obtained from a glioma patient whose treatment included an IDH1 peptide vaccine. This rearrangement joins TRBV7-6 to TRBJ1-5; D might be TRBD1 (6 bases). The TCR sequence derives from a man aged 35-49 years with glioma. The CDR3 DNA is TGTGCCAGCAGCTTCTTAGGGCAGGGGCAGCCCCAGCATTTT. Translating it yields CASSFLGQGQPQHF.